Presented here are 16 T cell receptor beta chains from one specimen sequenced in a study of shared clonotypes between healthy human individuals. Sequencing used immunoSEQ multiplex PCR; TCRdb keeps in-frame clones, though not all of them. The table shows more than 2 million clones, with 85% to 95% occurring only once. Sample: naive CD4+ T cells sorted from blood. Subset indicated: CD45RA+ positively selected. Receptor source: a man younger than 35 in good health.

The chain employs TRBV6-5 and TRBJ2-1, with TRBD1 as a possible D gene (5 bases). V was shortened by 7 bases and J by 0 bases, with 13 bases between the two germline ends. The CDR3 loop spans 15 amino acids. Germline CDR1 MNHEY, CDR2 SVGAGI. The CDR3 is CASKLGPSSYNEQFF. The CDR3 DNA reads TGTGCCAGCAAGTTGGGGCCGAGCTCCTACAATGAGCAGTTCTTC.

The V and J genes are TRBV5-4 and TRBJ2-1; TRBD2 matches at 14 bases. Trimming at V came to 3 bases and at J to 8 bases, leaving 13 bases not matched to a gene. The CDR3 covers 18 residues. Germline CDR1 is SGHNT and CDR2 is YYREEE (reference sequence). The CDR3 loop reads CASSSAKSGTSGRHEQFF. The CDR3 DNA is TGTGCCAGCAGCTCGGCAAAATCCGGGACTAGCGGGAGACATGAGCAGTTCTTC. Complete variable domain (other parts from reference TRBV5-4 and TRBJ2-1): ETGVTQSPTHLIKTRGQQVTLRCSSQSGHNTVSWYQQALGQGPQFIFQYYREEENGRGNFPPRFSGLQFPNYSSELNVNALELDDSALYLCASSSAKSGTSGRHEQFFGPGTRLTVL.

Concerning this clone itself: Distinct nucleotide sequences in the sample also encode this CDR3. The chain has TRBV18 and TRBJ2-5; 7 positions match TRBD1. CDR3 length equals 13 residues. Germline V lookup: CDR1 KGHSH, CDR2 LQKENI. Trimming took 3 bases from V and 2 from J; bases not matched to a gene: 0. CDR3 region: CASSPTGQETQYF. In DNA form, the CDR3 reads TGTGCCAGCTCACCGACAGGGCAAGAGACCCAGTACTTC.

As concerns this clone: Additional DNA sequences in this sample encode the identical CDR3. The chain employs TRBV9 and TRBJ1-2; D ambiguous. V was clipped by 0 bases and J by 4 bases, with 7 bases between them. The CDR3 loop spans 13 amino acids. The germline V gene has CDR1 SGDLS and CDR2 YYNGEE. Here the CDR3 reads CASSVGGSYGYTF. DNA for the CDR3: TGTGCCAGCAGCGTAGGTGGCAGCTATGGCTACACCTTC.

This rearrangement joins TRBV5-1 to TRBJ2-2, with D tentatively TRBD2 (6 bases). This CDR3 region has 16 residues. Per germline, CDR1 SGHRS and CDR2 YFSETQ. V lost 0 bases, J lost 1 base, and 10 bases lay in between. The CDR3 sequence: CASSLASGVNTGELFF. The CDR3 nucleotides read TGCGCCAGCAGCTTGGCTTCGGGGGTGAACACCGGGGAGCTGTTTTTT. Full variable domain (outside the CDR3, taken from reference TRBV5-1 and TRBJ2-2): KAGVTQTPRYLIKTRGQQVTLSCSPISGHRSVSWYQQTPGQGLQFLFEYFSETQRNKGNFPGRFSGRQFSNSRSEMNVSTLELGDSALYLCASSLASGVNTGELFFGEGSRLTVL.

A remark on this clone: Other DNA sequences in the sample encode the same CDR3. This chain connects TRBV15 to TRBJ2-7; D is ambiguous. Germline CDR1 reads LNHNV; CDR2 reads YYDKDF (reference sequence). V gave up 0 bases and J gave up 2 bases, with 5 bases separating them. The CDR3 loop spans 13 amino acids. The CDR3 DNA is TGTGCCACCAGCAGAGATAGAACCTACGAGCAGTACTTC. This translates into CATSRDRTYEQYF.

The J gene is TRBJ1-5, the V gene TRBV6-1, with D hard to call. There are 14 residues in the CDR3. The V end was cut by 7 bases, the J end by 5 bases, with 15 bases between. Per germline, CDR1 MNHNS and CDR2 SASEGT. CDR3 sequence (DNA): TGTGCCAGCAAGGGCGGTGGGGTACATCAGCCCCAGCATTTT. Protein: CASKGGGVHQPQHF.

The chain links TRBV9 to TRBJ2-1, with 7 positions matching TRBD1. Per germline, CDR1 SGDLS and CDR2 YYNGEE. The CDR3 covers 15 residues. V lost 1 base, J lost 5 bases, and 6 bases stayed unmatched. The CDR3 loop is CASSVLGDSNNEQFF. The CDR3, as DNA: TGTGCCAGCAGCGTACTCGGGGACAGTAACAATGAGCAGTTCTTC.

This clone was detected once. This chain links TRBV7-6 with TRBJ2-1; maybe TRBD2 (6 bases). The CDR3 runs 16 residues. Germline V lookup: CDR1 SGHVS, CDR2 FNYEAQ. With 4 bases removed from V and 7 bases from J, the gap between germline ends came to 20 bases. The CDR3 here is CASSYSSAGRWNEQFF. The DNA of the CDR3 is TGTGCCAGCAGCTATTCTAGCGCCGGAAGGTGGAATGAGCAGTTCTTC.

This chain joins TRBV10-3 and TRBJ2-7, with TRBD1 as a possible D gene (6 bases). Germline V gene lookup returns CDR1 ENHRY and CDR2 SYGVKD. The CDR3 consists of 12 residues. The V end lost 8 bases, the J end lost 6 bases, and 14 bases lay between the germline ends. The CDR3 DNA follows: TGTGCCATCGGGGGCTCCTTTGGCGAGCAGTACTTC. Its translation: CAIGGSFGEQYF.

The chain joins TRBV10-3 to TRBJ2-7; 7 bases are a match to TRBD2. The germline CDR1 and CDR2 sequences are ENHRY and SYGVKD. Trimming took 6 bases from V and 5 from J; bases not matched to a gene: 7. This CDR3 contains 13 residues. CDR3 nucleotide sequence: TGTGCCATCAGGTTGGGAGGGGTCGACGAGCAGTACTTC. It is translated as CAIRLGGVDEQYF.

The chain combines TRBV4-3 with TRBJ1-2; D not resolved. This CDR3 has 15 amino acids. The V and J ends lost 1 base and 2 bases respectively, with 11 bases between them. Germline-derived CDR1 and CDR2 are LGHNA and YSLEER. The CDR3 DNA reads as TGCGCCAGCAGCCAAGGAATTGCGGCCAACTATGGCTACACCTTC. This codes for CASSQGIAANYGYTF.

This clone was observed many times. The chain couples TRBV19 to TRBJ1-1, with unresolved D. The CDR3 consists of 14 residues. CDR1 is LNHDA, CDR2 SQIVND, per germline (reference sequence). Between the trimmed V and J ends, which lost 3 bases and 4 bases, there was a span of 12 bases. The CDR3 protein is CASSIGASSTEAFF. The CDR3 DNA reads TGTGCCAGTAGTATCGGAGCCTCAAGCACTGAAGCTTTCTTT.

CDR3 coding DNA: TGTGCCAGCAGCTTCGGGACAGGGCCAGGGACAGATACGCAGTATTTT. Protein sequence: CASSFGTGPGTDTQYF. The rearrangement uses TRBV11-3 and TRBJ2-3; TRBD1 matches at 9 bases. There are 16 residues in the CDR3. CDR1 SGHNT and CDR2 YENEEA come from the germline V gene. The ends lost 3 bases at V and 3 bases at J; junction bases unmatched: 7.

The genes are TRBV30 and TRBJ2-1; tentative D call: TRBD2 (5 bases). Germline V gene sequence: CDR1 GTSNPN, CDR2 SVGIG (reference sequence). The CDR3 contains 15 residues. The V and J ends lost 2 bases and 5 bases respectively, with 16 bases between them. The CDR3 reads CAWSHGLRENNEQFF. CDR3 sequence (DNA): TGTGCCTGGAGTCACGGGTTGAGGGAAAACAATGAGCAGTTCTTC.

The chain combines TRBV6-5 with TRBJ2-7, with 9 bases aligning to TRBD1. Germline CDR1 and CDR2: MNHEY and SVGAGI. The CDR3 sequence is 16 residues long. Trimming cost V 2 bases and J 2 bases; bases outside gene matches: 7. CDR3 loop: CASSYATGTGTYEQYF. The CDR3 bases are TGTGCCAGCAGTTACGCCACCGGGACAGGGACCTACGAGCAGTACTTC.